This T cell receptor beta chain was identified in a study of blood T cell repertoires in COVID-19. About the study: COVID-19 samples, acute and convalescent, were from the United States, Italy and Spain. T cells, B-cell-depleted T cells, or PBMCs supplied cDNA or gDNA.

In the original processing: Reference gene primers were amplified, and this amplification served to estimate nucleated cell counts. Generated by immunoSEQ multiplex PCR, the TCRdb table keeps only in-frame clones and is missing some. V and J calls and clone size are copied from that table; D and trimming were computed from the DNA. The repertoire holds 100,000 to 120,000 clones, with roughly 87% as singletons. Material: peripheral blood. This clonotype originated in a man aged 50 to 60 with acute or convalescent COVID-19.

The CDR3 DNA is TGTGCCAGCAGTGCGGGACAGGGGGATCATGAGCAGTTCTTC. Protein: CASSAGQGDHEQFF. This chain links TRBV11-2 with TRBJ2-1, with 11 bases fitting TRBD1. The CDR3 covers 14 residues. Germline loops: CDR1 SGHAT, CDR2 FQNNGV. The ends lost 6 bases at V and 8 bases at J; junction bases unmatched: 6.